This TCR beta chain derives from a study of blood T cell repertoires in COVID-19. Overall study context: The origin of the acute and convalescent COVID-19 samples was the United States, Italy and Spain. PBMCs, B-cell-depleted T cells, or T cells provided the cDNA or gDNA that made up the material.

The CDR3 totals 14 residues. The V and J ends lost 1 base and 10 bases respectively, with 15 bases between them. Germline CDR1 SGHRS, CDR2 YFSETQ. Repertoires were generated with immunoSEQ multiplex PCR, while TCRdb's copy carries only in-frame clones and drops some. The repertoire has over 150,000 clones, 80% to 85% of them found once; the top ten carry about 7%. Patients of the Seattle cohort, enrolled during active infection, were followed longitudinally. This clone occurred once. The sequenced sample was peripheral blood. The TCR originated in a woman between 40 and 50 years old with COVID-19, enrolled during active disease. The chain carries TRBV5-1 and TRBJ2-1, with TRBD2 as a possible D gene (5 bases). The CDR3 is CASSLLGSAREQFF. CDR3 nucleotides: TGCGCCAGCAGCTTGTTAGGTAGCGCTCGGGAGCAGTTCTTC.